Following are 18 T cell receptor beta chains from one sample sequenced in a study of post-analysis software for immune sequencing data. Broader study findings: Patients used five TRBV segments, including TRBV5-6, TRBV5-1 and TRBV20-1, more often than controls.

TCR beta cDNA libraries had unique molecular identifiers. Via MiXCR, TCRdb re-called the PCR reads, giving one row per CDR3 protein. The sample lists about 820,000 distinct CDR3 sequences, 53% seen once, with roughly 4.4% in the top ten. For these TCRs, the target antigens are not known. What was sequenced was blood. The receptors here all came from a girl aged 5-17 years with multiple sclerosis.

J is TRBJ2-2 and V is TRBV29-1, with D possibly being TRBD2 (6 bases). Germline V gene sequence: CDR1 SQVTM, CDR2 ANQGSEA. This CDR3 spans 13 amino acids. Trimming left V 3 bases short and J 7 bases short, with 12 bases between. The CDR3 DNA reads TGCAGCGTTGAGGCACTAGCACGCGGGGAGCTGTTTTTT. It is translated as CSVEALARGELFF.

CDR3 sequence reads: CASSRTLTETAYEQYF. The CDR3 coding sequence is TGTGCCAGCAGCCGGACCTTGACAGAAACAGCCTACGAGCAGTACTTC. The chain has TRBV7-9 and TRBJ2-7; possible D gene TRBD1, 5 bases. V lost 5 bases, J lost 2 bases, and 19 bases lay in between. CDR1 is SEHNR, CDR2 FQNEAQ, per germline (reference sequence). The CDR3 covers 16 residues.

This clonotype showed up just a few times. V and J are TRBV29-1 and TRBJ2-5; D perhaps matches TRBD1 (5 bases). This CDR3 has 13 residues. V gave up 6 bases and J gave up 0 bases, with 11 bases separating them. Germline CDR1 is SQVTM and CDR2 is ANQGSEA. CDR3 in amino acids: CSVKDTYQETQYF. CDR3 in DNA: TGCAGCGTGAAGGACACCTACCAAGAGACCCAGTACTTC.

The chain has TRBV7-3 and TRBJ2-3; TRBD2 matches 12 bases. The CDR3 is made up of 16 amino acids. Trimming at V came to 4 bases and at J to 1 base, leaving 3 bases not matched to a gene. Germline loops: CDR1 SGHTA, CDR2 FQGTGA. The CDR3 nucleotides are TGTGCCAGCAGCTCTAGCGGGAGGGGGGGCACAGATACGCAGTATTTT. Residues: CASSSSGRGGTDTQYF.

This clonotype was observed a few times. The chain uses TRBV5-1 and TRBJ2-7; 9 nucleotides match TRBD2. Germline lookup yields CDR1 SGHRS and CDR2 YFSETQ. CDR3 length: 14 amino acids. The V and J ends lost 4 bases and 1 base, in that order; junction bases with no gene match: 3. The CDR3 nucleotides read TGCGCCAGCAGCATAAGCGGGAGGTCCTACGAGCAGTACTTC. It is translated as CASSISGRSYEQYF.

The CDR3 DNA is TGCAGCGTTGAAGGGACGCCTAGCACAGATACGCAGTATTTT. Translated: CSVEGTPSTDTQYF. This chain joins TRBV29-1 and TRBJ2-3; D remains unclear. This CDR3 spans 14 amino acids. Germline V gives CDR1 SQVTM, CDR2 ANQGSEA. V lost 1 base and J 0 bases, leaving 8 bases between the germline ends.

This clonotype occurred a few times. The V and J genes are TRBV29-1 and TRBJ1-2; D is perhaps TRBD1 (6 bases). The ends were cut back, 6 bases at V and 2 bases at J, with 16 bases in the middle. Germline-derived CDR1 and CDR2 are SQVTM and ANQGSEA. This CDR3 is 14 amino acids long. CDR3 region: CSVEWTETNYGYTF. DNA of the CDR3: TGCAGCGTGGAGTGGACAGAAACCAACTATGGCTACACCTTC.

This chain joins TRBV6-1 and TRBJ2-2; 10 nucleotides align to TRBD2. J lost 6 bases, V lost 11 bases, and 6 bases had no gene match. The germline gives CDR1 MNHNS, CDR2 SASEGT. The CDR3 runs to 13 residues. This chain's CDR3 is CAVRLAGSGELFF. The CDR3 DNA is TGTGCCGTCCGACTAGCGGGTTCCGGGGAGCTGTTTTTT.

This chain connects TRBV7-3 to TRBJ2-5; the match to TRBD2 covers 7 bases. The CDR3 is 15 residues long. V lost 3 bases and J lost 1; bases outside the gene matches: 5. Germline lookup yields CDR1 SGHTA and CDR2 FQGTGA. The CDR3 region is CASSFRGSPQETQYF. The CDR3 coding sequence is TGTGCCAGCAGCTTTCGCGGGAGCCCCCAAGAGACCCAGTACTTC.

This clonotype was detected only once. The chain has TRBV20-1 and TRBJ2-4, with 7 nucleotides matching TRBD2. Near its end, the DNA agrees better with TRBJ2-7, so the J call may be wrong. Germline-derived CDR1 and CDR2 are DFQATT and SNEGSKA (reference sequence). The CDR3 runs 16 residues. The CDR3 loop reads CSVLGGRKGQLGEQYF. CDR3 coding DNA: TGCAGTGTTCTGGGCGGGAGAAAGGGGCAACTTGGCGAGCAGTACTTC.

The chain employs TRBV29-1 and TRBJ1-1, with 8 bases fitting TRBD1. The germline V gene has CDR1 SQVTM and CDR2 ANQGSEA. The CDR3 is made up of 14 amino acids. V was pared by 3 bases and J by 4 bases, with 7 bases of the junction left unmatched. The CDR3: CSVDLTGGSTEAFF. As DNA, the CDR3 is TGCAGCGTTGATTTAACAGGGGGATCCACTGAAGCTTTCTTT.

This chain links TRBV7-9 with TRBJ2-7; D may be TRBD1 (6 bases). CDR3 length equals 14 residues. The V end lost 0 bases, the J end lost 7 bases, and 13 bases lay between the germline ends. The germline V gene encodes CDR1 SEHNR and CDR2 FQNEAQ (reference sequence). This chain's CDR3 is CASSLASQGKEQYF. The CDR3 region has the DNA TGTGCCAGCAGCTTAGCGTCACAGGGAAAAGAGCAGTACTTC.

This clonotype was counted only a few times. V usage is TRBV28 and J usage is TRBJ2-5; 9 bases agree with TRBD2. Trimming removed 6 bases from V and 3 bases from J; junction bases left unmatched: 11. The CDR3 consists of 16 residues. The germline V gene has CDR1 MDHEN and CDR2 SYDVKM. In nucleotides, the CDR3 is TGTGCCAGCAGCTCTAGCGGGACTCGGCTTGAAGAGACCCAGTACTTC. Residues: CASSSSGTRLEETQYF.

This clonotype appeared a few times. The chain joins TRBV3-1 to TRBJ2-5, with D possibly being TRBD2 (5 bases). With 2 bases removed from V and 2 bases from J, the gap between germline ends came to 12 bases. This CDR3 contains 15 residues. Germline V gives CDR1 LGHDT, CDR2 YNNKEL (reference sequence). The CDR3 spells CASSQLSGTQETQYF. The CDR3, as DNA: TGTGCCAGCAGCCAATTAAGCGGAACTCAAGAGACCCAGTACTTC.

This chain uses TRBV6-6 with TRBJ2-5, with D possibly matching TRBD2 (5 bases). Trimming left V 7 bases short and J 4 bases short, with 10 bases between. Germline V gene data show CDR1 as MNHNY and CDR2 as SVGAGI (reference sequence). This CDR3 has 12 residues. CDR3 amino acids: CASTYGGETQYF. CDR3 in DNA: TGTGCCAGCACCTACGGAGGAGAGACCCAGTACTTC.

The rearrangement uses TRBV2 and TRBJ2-1; 9 bases align to TRBD2. The germline V gene encodes CDR1 SNHLY and CDR2 FYNNEI. This CDR3 is built from 19 residues. J lost 4 bases, V lost 5 bases, and 18 bases had no gene match. DNA for the CDR3: TGTGCCAGCAGTCCCCCCTCAATTGCGGCGGGAGGGCCGTACAATGAGCAGTTCTTC. Translation: CASSPPSIAAGGPYNEQFF.

The J gene is TRBJ1-1, the V gene TRBV10-3; no clear D gene. V was cut by 3 bases and J by 6 bases, with 14 bases left in between. This CDR3 spans 14 amino acids. Germline lookup yields CDR1 ENHRY and CDR2 SYGVKD. CDR3: CAISDPRADAEAFF. Here the CDR3 DNA reads TGTGCCATCAGTGACCCTAGGGCCGACGCTGAAGCTTTCTTT.

This clonotype was detected a few times. This chain connects TRBV12-3 or TRBV12-4 to TRBJ2-3; 11 bases fit TRBD2. Trimming cost V 3 bases and J 3 bases; bases outside gene matches: 5. The length of the CDR3 is 16 residues. As DNA, the CDR3 is TGTGCCAGCAGTTTTGGTAGCGGGAGGGCAACAGATACGCAGTATTTT. It yields the protein CASSFGSGRATDTQYF.